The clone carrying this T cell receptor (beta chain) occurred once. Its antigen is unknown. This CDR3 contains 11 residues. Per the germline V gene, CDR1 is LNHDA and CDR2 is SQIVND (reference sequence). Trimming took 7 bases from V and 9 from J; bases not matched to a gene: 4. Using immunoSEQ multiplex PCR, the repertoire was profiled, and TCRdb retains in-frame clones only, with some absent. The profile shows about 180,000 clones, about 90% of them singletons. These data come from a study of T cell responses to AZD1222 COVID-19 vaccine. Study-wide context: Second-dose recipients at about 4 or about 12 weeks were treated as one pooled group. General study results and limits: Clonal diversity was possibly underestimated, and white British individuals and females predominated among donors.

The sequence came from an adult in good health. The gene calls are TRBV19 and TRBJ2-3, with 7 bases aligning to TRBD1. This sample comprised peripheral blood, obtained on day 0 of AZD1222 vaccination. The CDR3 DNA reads TGTGCCAGTACGGGACAGTCAACGCAGTATTTT. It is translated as CASTGQSTQYF.